The subject of this entry is one T cell receptor (beta chain). Its target is unknown. 13 Jbeta primers and 60 Vbeta primers were used for the PCR. Assay: immunoSEQ multiplex PCR; the TCRdb copy retains only in-frame clones and omits some. Here the sample spans 110,000 to 150,000 clones, over 65% being singletons. The CDR3 is 15 residues long. Trimming cost V 0 bases and J 5 bases, with 13 bases left between them. CDR1 is PRHDT and CDR2 is FYEKMQ in the germline V gene (reference sequence). This entry belongs to a study of cytomegalovirus exposure and HLA in healthy donors. Study observations and caveats: CMV antigen specificity of three CMV-associated chains was confirmed in vitro.

This TCR was recovered from a female donor in good health and CMV-seronegative. The V gene is TRBV13, the J gene TRBJ1-1; TRBD1 is a possible D gene (5 bases). Sequencing was performed on PBMCs. The CDR3 is CASSLGITGRTEAFF. CDR3 DNA: TGTGCCAGCAGCTTAGGTATAACAGGCAGGACTGAAGCTTTCTTT. Using reference TRBV13 and TRBJ1-1 for the parts outside the CDR3, the full variable domain is AAGVIQSPRHLIKEKRETATLKCYPIPRHDTVYWYQQGPGQDPQFLISFYEKMQSDKGSIPDRFSAQQFSDYHSELNMSSLELGDSALYFCASSLGITGRTEAFFGQGTRLTVV.